This record covers a single TCR beta chain. Trimming took 2 bases from V and 9 from J, leaving 14 bases between them. Germline V CDR1 and CDR2: GTSNPN, SVGIG (reference sequence). The CDR3 runs to 13 residues. The data are from a study of blood T cell repertoires in COVID-19. Study context: Both acute and convalescent COVID-19 samples were obtained from the United States, Italy and Spain. T cells, B-cell-depleted T cells, or PBMCs supplied cDNA or gDNA.

In the original workflow: Reference gene primers were amplified, and this amplification served to estimate nucleated cell counts. Clones were read by immunoSEQ multiplex PCR, and TCRdb kept only the in-frame ones, dropping some. V and J calls plus clone size are reproduced from that table; the DNA served to infer D and trimming. The table shows fewer than 350,000 clones, with approximately 83% occurring only once. Source material: peripheral blood. This clonotype originated in a woman in her twenties or thirties who had recovered from COVID-19. This chain links TRBV30 with TRBJ2-1; no reliable D call. CDR3 residues: CAWSSVLSGEQFF. DNA for the CDR3: TGTGCCTGGAGTTCCGTCCTTTCGGGTGAGCAGTTCTTC.